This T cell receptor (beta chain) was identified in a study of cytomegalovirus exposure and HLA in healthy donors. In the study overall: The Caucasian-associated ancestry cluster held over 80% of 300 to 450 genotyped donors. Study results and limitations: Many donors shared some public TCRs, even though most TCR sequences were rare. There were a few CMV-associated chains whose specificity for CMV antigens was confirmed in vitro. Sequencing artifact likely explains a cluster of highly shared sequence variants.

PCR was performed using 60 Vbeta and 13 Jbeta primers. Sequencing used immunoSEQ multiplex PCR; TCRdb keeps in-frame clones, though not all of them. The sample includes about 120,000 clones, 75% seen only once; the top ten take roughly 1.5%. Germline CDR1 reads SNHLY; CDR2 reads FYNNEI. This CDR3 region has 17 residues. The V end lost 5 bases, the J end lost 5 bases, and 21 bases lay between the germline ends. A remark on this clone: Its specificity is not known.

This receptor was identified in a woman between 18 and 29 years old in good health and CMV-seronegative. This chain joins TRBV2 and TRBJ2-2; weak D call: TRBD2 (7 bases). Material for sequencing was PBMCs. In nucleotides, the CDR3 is TGTGCCAGCAGTTATGGTCGCAGGGGAGGGAAAACCGGGGAGCTGTTTTTT. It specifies CASSYGRRGGKTGELFF.